These 27 T cell receptor beta chains were all obtained from the same sample, sequenced in a study of blood T cell repertoires in COVID-19. Only in-frame clones appear in the TCRdb table, and some are missing; sequencing was by immunoSEQ multiplex PCR. The sample contains some 350,000 clones, about four fifths of which appear only once. Sequencing used peripheral blood. The receptors were sampled from a man between 25 and 39 years old with active or convalescent COVID-19.

V is TRBV5-5 and J is TRBJ1-6; the D is unclear. With 0 bases removed from V and 0 bases from J, the gap between germline ends came to 7 bases. This CDR3 contains 16 residues. Germline assignment: CDR1 SGHKS and CDR2 YYEKEE (reference sequence). The CDR3 DNA follows: TGTGCCAGCAGCTTGGGAGAATTCTCCTATAATTCACCCCTCCACTTT. This translates into CASSLGEFSYNSPLHF.

The V gene is TRBV5-1, the J gene TRBJ2-3, with TRBD2 identical over 7 bases. The V gene end was trimmed by 2 bases and the J gene end by 0 bases; junction bases not matched to a gene: 3. CDR1 is SGHRS and CDR2 is YFSETQ in the germline V gene. The CDR3 contains 15 residues. CDR3 in amino acids: CASSLAGISTDTQYF. The DNA for the CDR3 is TGCGCCAGCAGCTTAGCGGGGATTAGCACAGATACGCAGTATTTT.

CDR3 residues: CASSPGQVGNQPQHF. The CDR3 coding sequence is TGTGCCAGCTCACCAGGACAGGTCGGGAATCAGCCCCAGCATTTT. The rearrangement joins TRBV18 to TRBJ1-5; 7 bases match TRBD1. Germline V gene lookup returns CDR1 KGHSH and CDR2 LQKENI. This CDR3 contains 15 residues. J gave up 4 bases and V 2 bases, and 5 bases lay outside the gene matches.

This rearrangement joins TRBV9 to TRBJ2-2; D gene uncertain. The CDR3 length is 17 residues. With 4 bases removed from V and 0 bases from J, the gap between germline ends came to 16 bases. The V gene's germline CDR1 is SGDLS and CDR2 YYNGEE. The CDR3 loop reads CASSPRGARTNTGELFF. The CDR3 coding sequence is TGTGCCAGCAGCCCGAGAGGTGCCCGCACGAACACCGGGGAGCTGTTTTTT.

In its sample, this clone was seen a few times. Other DNA variants within this sample encode the same CDR3. The chain recombines TRBV7-2 with TRBJ1-2, with D hard to call. Germline V gives CDR1 SGHTA, CDR2 FQGNSA. V lost 1 base and J lost 6, with 9 bases in between. CDR3 length: 13 amino acids. In DNA form, the CDR3 reads TGTGCCAGCAGCTTAGTAGGAGGAGATGGCTACACCTTC. Protein: CASSLVGGDGYTF.

The chain employs TRBV4-3 and TRBJ1-3; no definite D call. Germline V gives CDR1 LGHNA, CDR2 YSLEER. Trimming removed 1 base at V and 0 bases at J, with 7 bases between. This CDR3 has 15 amino acids. Here the CDR3 DNA reads TGCGCCAGCAGCCAAGTTTATAGCTCTGGAAACACCATATATTTT. The encoded protein is CASSQVYSSGNTIYF.

About this clone: One end of the junction is discordant with germline, which a read error may explain. J is TRBJ1-2 and V is TRBV6-1; no firm D call. The CDR3 is 15 residues long. Germline CDR1 is MNHNS and CDR2 is SASEGT. CDR3 region: CASSQAFGVWSSYTF. In DNA form, the CDR3 reads TGTGCCAGCAGTCAAGCTTTCGGGGTCTGGTCCAGCTACACCTTC.

This chain uses TRBV6-5 with TRBJ2-7; 7 nucleotides line up with TRBD1. The CDR3 has 12 amino acids. The germline CDR1 and CDR2 sequences are MNHEY and SVGAGI. Trimming took 8 bases from V and 3 from J; bases not matched to a gene: 4. The CDR3 protein is CASGGQFYEQYF. The CDR3 nucleotides read TGTGCCAGCGGGGGACAGTTCTACGAGCAGTACTTC.

The V gene is TRBV7-2, the J gene TRBJ2-3, with D tentatively TRBD2 (5 bases). This CDR3 region has 14 residues. The V gene's germline CDR1 is SGHTA and CDR2 FQGNSA. Trimming took 4 bases from V and 10 from J, leaving 18 bases between them. Written as DNA, the CDR3 is TGTGCCAGCAGCTCTGGAACGGGGATCTGGCCGCAGTATTTT. It encodes CASSSGTGIWPQYF.

The chain employs TRBV25-1 and TRBJ1-1, with D uncertain. Trimming took 3 bases from V and 3 from J, leaving 8 bases between them. Germline V gene data show CDR1 as MGHDK and CDR2 as SYGVNS. This CDR3 has 13 amino acids. The CDR3 reads CASSDRRDTEAFF. In DNA form, the CDR3 reads TGTGCCAGCAGTGACCGCCGGGACACTGAAGCTTTCTTT.

This clone was counted a single time. This chain joins TRBV5-1 and TRBJ2-7; D is undetermined. Germline loops: CDR1 SGHRS, CDR2 YFSETQ. The CDR3 covers 13 residues. Trimming shortened V by 1 base and J by 3 bases, and 8 bases separated the two germline ends. The CDR3 reads CASSLYSNYEQYF. The DNA for the CDR3 is TGCGCCAGCAGCTTGTACAGCAACTACGAGCAGTACTTC.

The chain uses TRBV2 and TRBJ2-2; 7 bases are shared with TRBD1. The CDR3 consists of 13 residues. CDR1 is SNHLY, CDR2 FYNNEI, per germline. The V segment lost 8 bases and the J segment 5 bases; nucleotides outside the gene matches: 5. CDR3 coding DNA: TGTGCCAGCTTCCTCAGGGGGACCGGGGAGCTGTTTTTT. Translation gives CASFLRGTGELFF.

This chain joins TRBV30 and TRBJ2-7, with 14 bases matching TRBD2. Per germline, CDR1 GTSNPN and CDR2 SVGIG (reference sequence). This CDR3 is 15 amino acids long. Trimming cost V 5 bases and J 5 bases; bases outside gene matches: 8. This CDR3 reads CAWGVGLAGGHEQYF. The CDR3 DNA is TGTGCCTGGGGAGTCGGACTAGCGGGGGGACACGAGCAGTACTTC.

The V call is TRBV7-9, the J call TRBJ1-4; D gene unclear. Trimming stripped 5 bases from V and 5 bases from J, with 18 bases between. The CDR3 spans 16 residues. Germline V gene sequence: CDR1 SEHNR, CDR2 FQNEAQ (reference sequence). In DNA, the CDR3 is TGTGCCAGCAGCCTACGTACTGGAGGACTGAATGAAAAACTGTTTTTT. Its protein is CASSLRTGGLNEKLFF.

The CDR3 sequence is CASSDPRGHNSPLHF. The CDR3 DNA is TGTGCCAGCAGTGACCCGAGGGGGCATAATTCACCCCTCCACTTT. V and J are TRBV25-1 and TRBJ1-6, with 7 bases that match TRBD1. CDR1 MGHDK and CDR2 SYGVNS come from the germline V gene. This CDR3 region has 15 residues. V gave up 3 bases and J gave up 5 bases; unmatched junction bases: 4.

This clone was counted a single time. The chain recombines TRBV9 with TRBJ2-1, with 15 bases aligning to TRBD2. Trimming at V came to 3 bases and at J to 9 bases, leaving 4 bases not matched to a gene. This CDR3 region has 15 residues. Germline CDR1 is SGDLS and CDR2 is YYNGEE. The CDR3 loop reads CASSDGTSGRSEQFF. CDR3 in DNA: TGTGCCAGCAGCGACGGGACTAGCGGGAGGTCTGAGCAGTTCTTC.

This chain uses TRBV3-1 (or the pseudogene TRBV3-2) with TRBJ1-5; the D is unclear. The V gene lost 0 bases and the J gene lost 2 bases, with 8 bases spanning the gap. This CDR3 has 15 amino acids. CDR1 LGHDT and CDR2 YNNKEL come from the germline V gene (reference sequence). The CDR3 sequence is CASSQDTVGNQPQHF. For the CDR3, the DNA is TGTGCCAGCAGCCAAGATACGGTAGGCAATCAGCCCCAGCATTTT.

This chain joins TRBV11-2 and TRBJ1-6; possibly TRBD1 for D (6 bases). Per the germline V gene, CDR1 is SGHAT and CDR2 is FQNNGV. Between the trimmed V and J ends, which lost 1 base and 8 bases, there was a span of 15 bases. The CDR3 runs 16 residues. The CDR3 region is CASSLVYRAGDSPLHF. For the CDR3, the DNA is TGTGCCAGCAGCTTAGTCTACAGGGCAGGAGATTCACCCCTCCACTTT.

The chain is built from TRBV3-1 (or the pseudogene TRBV3-2) and TRBJ1-1, with unresolved D. The CDR3 is 13 amino acids. The V gene lost 4 bases and the J gene lost 3 bases, with 9 bases spanning the gap. Germline V gene lookup returns CDR1 LGHDT and CDR2 YNNKEL (reference sequence). CDR3 bases: TGTGCCAGCAGCCGCGCCACCGACACTGAAGCTTTCTTT. This sequence encodes CASSRATDTEAFF.

The V call is TRBV6-5, the J call TRBJ2-2, with D unresolved. V gave up 6 bases and J gave up 0 bases, with 8 bases separating them. Per the germline V gene, CDR1 is MNHEY and CDR2 is SVGAGI. This CDR3 has 14 amino acids. CDR3 loop: CASRGPANTGELFF. CDR3 in DNA: TGTGCCAGCAGGGGCCCCGCGAACACCGGGGAGCTGTTTTTT.

The V and J genes are TRBV4-2 and TRBJ2-3; 9 positions match TRBD1. V shed 0 bases and J 3 bases; nucleotides not matched to a gene: 13. The CDR3 loop spans 19 amino acids. Germline V lookup: CDR1 LGHNA, CDR2 YNFKEQ. The CDR3 loop is CASSQDRGGTGWVTDTQYF. The CDR3 DNA follows: TGTGCCAGCAGCCAAGATCGTGGGGGGACAGGGTGGGTTACAGATACGCAGTATTTT.

V is TRBV6-4 and J is TRBJ2-5; TRBD2 aligns across 9 bases. After removal of 3 bases from V and 1 base from J, the junction contained 6 bases not matched to a gene. Germline lookup yields CDR1 MRHNA and CDR2 SNTAGT. The CDR3 consists of 16 residues. The CDR3 coding sequence is TGTGCCAGCAGTGATGGAGTAGCGGGAGTCCAAGAGACCCAGTACTTC. This encodes CASSDGVAGVQETQYF.

This clone is a singleton in its sample. The V gene is TRBV5-4, the J gene TRBJ1-1, with D perhaps TRBD1 (5 bases). The length of the CDR3 is 15 residues. V lost 1 base to trimming and J lost 8 bases, with 18 bases between them. The V gene's germline CDR1 is SGHNT and CDR2 YYREEE (reference sequence). The CDR3 sequence: CASSLKLGWGSEAFF. The DNA for the CDR3 is TGTGCCAGCAGCTTGAAGCTAGGTTGGGGCAGCGAAGCTTTCTTT.

The chain has TRBV7-2 and TRBJ2-7, with a possible D match to TRBD2 (7 bases). The CDR3 consists of 15 residues. The V gene lost 5 bases and the J gene lost 2 bases, with 16 bases spanning the gap. Germline assignment: CDR1 SGHTA and CDR2 FQGNSA. The CDR3 is CASSPQQGGPYEQYF. In DNA form, the CDR3 reads TGTGCCAGCAGCCCCCAACAGGGAGGGCCCTACGAGCAGTACTTC.

V and J are TRBV30 and TRBJ1-3; TRBD1 might be the D (5 bases). Germline V gene sequence: CDR1 GTSNPN, CDR2 SVGIG (reference sequence). V lost 3 bases and J lost 7, with 16 bases in between. This CDR3 comprises 14 residues. CDR3 in amino acids: CAWRGAGTRNTIYF. The CDR3, as DNA: TGTGCCTGGAGAGGGGCAGGGACTAGGAACACCATATATTTT.

This clone has more than one count but fewer than ten. The V and J genes are TRBV27 and TRBJ2-1; the match to TRBD2 covers 10 bases. Germline loops: CDR1 MNHEY, CDR2 SMNVEV (reference sequence). With V trimmed by 7 bases and J by 9 bases, 3 bases remained unmatched. The CDR3 loop spans 12 amino acids. The CDR3 DNA reads as TGTGCCAGCAATAGCGGGAGGACTGAGCAGTTCTTC. Encoded protein: CASNSGRTEQFF.

This chain joins TRBV19 and TRBJ1-2; D remains unclear. The CDR3 covers 14 residues. From germline, CDR1 is LNHDA and CDR2 SQIVND (reference sequence). V shed 3 bases and J shed 6 bases, with 14 bases lying between them. Written as DNA, the CDR3 is TGTGCCAGTAGTATTTTAGCGGGCGGTGATGGCTACACCTTC. Residues: CASSILAGGDGYTF.